The clone carrying this T cell receptor beta chain showed up just once. Its cognate antigen is unknown. This entry belongs to a study of cytomegalovirus exposure and HLA in healthy donors. Study conclusions and caveats: For most TCR sequences rarity was the rule, although some public TCRs occurred in many donors.

The donors were in the approximately 120-subject validation cohort; that cohort was separate from the roughly 620-subject first cohort. Libraries were prepared by immunoSEQ multiplex PCR; TCRdb keeps only in-frame clonotypes and omits some of them. Here the sample spans 70,000 to 90,000 clones, roughly 80% being singletons. Per the germline V gene, CDR1 is SGHRS and CDR2 is YFSETQ. V lost 0 bases and J lost 2; bases outside the gene matches: 12. CDR3 length: 19 amino acids. V is TRBV5-1 and J is TRBJ2-3; the match to TRBD2 covers 10 bases. The sequence derives from a man aged 25-45 years in good health and CMV-seronegative. Material for sequencing was PBMCs. This CDR3 reads CASSLGLAGVSVNTDTQYF. The CDR3 coding sequence is TGCGCCAGCAGCTTGGGGCTAGCGGGAGTCAGTGTTAACACAGATACGCAGTATTTT.